These 11 T cell receptor beta chains were sequenced from one sample in a study of T cells in women clearing cervical HPV infection. Assay: immunoSEQ multiplex PCR; the TCRdb copy retains only in-frame clones and omits some. The ten top clones account for 7.2%, within a sample of around 17,000 clones. Sequenced material: blood buffy coat. The origin of the receptors is a woman between 18 and 70 years old with a cervical HPV16 infection that either progressed to CIN3+ or cleared (not recorded which).

Points on this clone: The read ends 3 residues early relative to the CDR3; the germline J gene fills the gap. The rearrangement joins TRBV2 to TRBJ1-1; 8 bases are shared with TRBD1. Unmatched junction bases numbered 9, after V lost 7 bases and J lost 5 bases. The CDR3 runs to 14 residues. The germline CDR1 and CDR2 sequences are SNHLY and FYNNEI. CDR3 loop: CASTLDRAGTEAFF. CDR3 DNA (partial): TGTGCCAGCACCTTGGACAGGGCGGGTACTGAA.

CDR3: CASSEALGGDTQYF. Incomplete CDR3 DNA: TGTGCCAGCAGTGAAGCCCTCGGCGGGGATACG. The chain links TRBV2 to TRBJ2-3, with D possibly matching TRBD2 (5 bases). The read gets to within 3 residues of the CDR3 end, and the germline J gene fills in the rest. Germline values: CDR1 SNHLY, CDR2 FYNNEI. The CDR3 loop spans 14 amino acids. V was clipped by 0 bases and J by 6 bases, with 10 bases between them.

Regarding this clone: The read stops 3 residues short of the end of the CDR3; the missing end is completed from the germline J gene. The V gene is TRBV2, the J gene TRBJ2-2; TRBD2 matches at 8 bases. The V and J ends lost 3 bases and 6 bases, in that order; junction bases with no gene match: 3. This CDR3 has 14 residues. From germline, CDR1 is SNHLY and CDR2 FYNNEI. The part of the CDR3 DNA that was read is TGTGCCAGCAGTGAGCGGGGGGAGGCCGGGGAG. Translated, it gives CASSERGEAGE. The full-length CDR3 reads as CASSERGEAGELFF. The full variable domain, with the rest looked up from reference TRBV2 and TRBJ2-2, is EPEVTQTPSHQVTQMGQEVILRCVPISNHLYFYWYRQILGQKVEFLVSFYNNEISEKSEIFDDQFSVERPDGSNFTLKIRSTKLEDSAMYFCASSERGEAGELFFGEGSRLTVL.

Points on this clone: The missing CDR3 end, 3 residues past where the read stops, is filled in from the germline J gene. V is TRBV7-2 and J is TRBJ2-1; maybe TRBD2 (5 bases). V was cut by 2 bases and J by 8 bases, with 13 bases left in between. CDR3 length equals 14 residues. Germline V gene lookup returns CDR1 SGHTA and CDR2 FQGNSA. CDR3 sequence: CASSLNGGYDEQFF. The part of the CDR3 DNA that was read is TGTGCCAGCAGCTTAAACGGCGGGTATGATGAG.

Turning to this clone: The read ends 3 residues before the CDR3 terminus; that terminus is restored from the germline J gene. The chain is built from TRBV7-9 and TRBJ2-1, with 9 bases aligning to TRBD1. CDR1 is SEHNR, CDR2 FQNEAQ, per germline (reference sequence). With V trimmed by 1 base and J by 3 bases, 1 base remained unmatched. The CDR3 has 15 amino acids. CDR3 bases read: TGTGCCAGCAGCTTAGGACAGGGGGTCTACAATGAG. Amino acid sequence: CASSLGQGVYNE. The complete CDR3 reads CASSLGQGVYNEQFF.

On this clone: The read terminates 3 residues before the CDR3 end, so the remaining end is supplied by the germline J gene. The gene calls are TRBV11-2 and TRBJ2-5, with TRBD2 as a possible D gene (5 bases). The CDR3 spans 14 residues. Germline CDR1 is SGHAT and CDR2 is FQNNGV. The germline V and J ends were trimmed by 2 bases and 2 bases, with 9 bases remaining between them. Incomplete CDR3 DNA: TGTGCCAGCAGCTTAAGTGGCGGGCAAGAGACC. Translating it yields CASSLSGGQET. The CDR3 as a whole reads CASSLSGGQETQYF.

Points on this clone: The read is 3 residues too short to cover the CDR3 end, so that end is filled in from the germline J gene. The V gene is TRBV3-1 (or the pseudogene TRBV3-2), the J gene TRBJ2-7; 8 nucleotides line up with TRBD1. This CDR3 has 14 amino acids. The V gene's germline CDR1 is LGHDT and CDR2 YNNKEL (reference sequence). J was trimmed by 2 bases and V by 1 base; bases with no gene match: 1. The CDR3 sequence is CASSQGTGTYEQYF. CDR3 DNA (partial): TGTGCCAGCAGCCAAGGGACAGGGACCTACGAG.

With regard to this clone: The read gets to within 3 residues of the CDR3 end, and the germline J gene fills in the rest. The chain carries TRBV10-1 and TRBJ2-5; TRBD1 aligns across 7 bases. Unmatched junction bases numbered 3, after V lost 3 bases and J lost 2 bases. Germline V lookup: CDR1 WNHNN, CDR2 SYGVQD (reference sequence). The CDR3 runs to 14 residues. The covered CDR3 bases are TGCGCCAGCAGTGACGACAGGGATCAAGAGACC. Residues: CASSDDRDQET. The entire CDR3 is CASSDDRDQETQYF.

Comments on this clone: The read ends 3 residues early relative to the CDR3; the germline J gene fills the gap. J is TRBJ2-5 and V is TRBV20-1, with 11 bases that match TRBD2. V lost 3 bases to trimming and J lost 2 bases; unmatched junction nucleotides: 5. CDR3 length: 15 amino acids. The germline V gene has CDR1 DFQATT and CDR2 SNEGSKA (reference sequence). The part of the CDR3 DNA that was read is TGCAGTGCTAGGCGACTAGCGGGGAGACAAGAGACC. Amino acids: CSARRLAGRQET. The complete CDR3 protein is CSARRLAGRQETQYF.

Points on this clone: The missing CDR3 end, 3 residues past where the read stops, is filled in from the germline J gene. The rearrangement joins TRBV4-2 to TRBJ2-7, with 14 bases identical to TRBD2. Germline lookup yields CDR1 LGHNA and CDR2 YNFKEQ. CDR3 length: 18 residues. V gave up 4 bases and J gave up 5 bases; unmatched junction bases: 13. The sequenced CDR3 bases are TGTGCCAGCAGCCCTCCGGGACTAGCGGGAGCCTATTTCAACGAG. It is translated as CASSPPGLAGAYFNE. The complete CDR3 sequence is CASSPPGLAGAYFNEQYF.

Points on this clone: The CDR3 goes on 3 residues after the read ends, and that part is filled in from the germline J gene. The chain joins TRBV29-1 to TRBJ1-1; D is unclear. This CDR3 has 11 amino acids. Looked up from germline, CDR1 is SQVTM and CDR2 is ANQGSEA. The CDR3 is CSVTYRPEAFF. The DNA read from the CDR3 is TGCAGCGTGACCTACAGACCCGAA.